This TCR beta chain was documented in a study of blood T cells in healthy people across ages. Germline V CDR1 and CDR2: KGHDR, SFDVKD. The CDR3 is 12 residues long. The J segment lost 8 bases and the V segment lost 9 bases, leaving 8 bases of the junction unmatched. Study findings and constraints: Measured against age, TCR beta diversity per million T cells decreased in a roughly linear manner. PBMCs went unsorted, and a conclusive naive versus antigen-experienced comparison was therefore prevented.

As for this clonotype: Its specificity is not known.

Donors gave around 9.3 milliliters of peripheral blood apiece. Alongside a J-beta primer mix, a sample-barcoded 5' primer served in a second PCR lasting roughly 6 to 11 cycles. Each cDNA molecule, via a template-switch adaptor with 12 random nucleotides, was tagged. TCRdb reprocessed the 5' RACE reads with MiXCR, giving one entry per CDR3 protein. The data contain hundreds of thousands of distinct CDR3 sequences, about 40% of them singletons. Sequenced material: blood. The receptor was isolated from an older woman in good health. The chain recombines TRBV24-1 with TRBJ1-2, with 7 bases matching TRBD1. The CDR3 protein is CATATGERGYTF. The CDR3 DNA follows: TGTGCCACCGCCACAGGGGAACGGGGCTACACCTTC.